This T cell receptor beta chain was identified in a study of blood T cell repertoires in COVID-19. Study summary: Material from acute and convalescent COVID-19 was sourced from the United States, Italy and Spain. Sources were T cells, B-cell-depleted T cells, or PBMCs; the material itself was cDNA or gDNA.

CDR1 is SGHTA, CDR2 FQGNSA, per germline. The CDR3 consists of 14 residues. V was clipped by 7 bases and J by 2 bases; unmatched bases: 7. Per the study methods: Reference gene primer amplification gave estimated nucleated cell counts. Using immunoSEQ multiplex PCR, the repertoire was profiled, and TCRdb retains in-frame clones only, with some absent. From that table come the V and J calls and clone size; the DNA was used to work out D and trimming. Counted here are some 140,000 clones, about 83% occurring once; the ten biggest clones make up about 12%. One Seattle source followed patients from active infection through their disease course.

The chain combines TRBV7-2 with TRBJ2-5, with 7 nucleotides matching TRBD2. The sequenced sample was peripheral blood. This TCR was sampled from a woman in her sixties with COVID-19, enrolled during active disease. In nucleotides, the CDR3 is TGTGCCAGCACCGCGGGAGCGCATCAAGAGACCCAGTACTTC. This encodes CASTAGAHQETQYF.